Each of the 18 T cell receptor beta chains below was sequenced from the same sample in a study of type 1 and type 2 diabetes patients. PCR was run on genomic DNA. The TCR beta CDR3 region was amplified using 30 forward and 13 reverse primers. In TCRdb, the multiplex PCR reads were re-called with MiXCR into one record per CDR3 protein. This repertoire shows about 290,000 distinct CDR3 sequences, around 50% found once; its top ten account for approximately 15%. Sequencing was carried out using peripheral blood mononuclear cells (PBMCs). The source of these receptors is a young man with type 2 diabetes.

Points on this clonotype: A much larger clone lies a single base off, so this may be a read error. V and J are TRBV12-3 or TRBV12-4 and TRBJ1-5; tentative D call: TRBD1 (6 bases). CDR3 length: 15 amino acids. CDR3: CVSSFKGTTYQPQHF. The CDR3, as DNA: TGTGTCAGCAGTTTTAAGGGGACAACCTATCAGCCCCAGCATTTT.

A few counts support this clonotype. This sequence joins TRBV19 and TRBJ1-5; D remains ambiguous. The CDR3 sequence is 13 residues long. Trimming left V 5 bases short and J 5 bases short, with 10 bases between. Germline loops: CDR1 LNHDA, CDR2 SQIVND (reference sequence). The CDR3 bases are TGTGCCAGTAGTTTCCTCGTCGATCAGCCCCAGCATTTT. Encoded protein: CASSFLVDQPQHF.

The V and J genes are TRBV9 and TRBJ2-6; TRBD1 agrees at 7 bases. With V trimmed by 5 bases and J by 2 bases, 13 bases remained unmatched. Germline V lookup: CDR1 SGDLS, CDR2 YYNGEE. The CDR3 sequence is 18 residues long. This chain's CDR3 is CASRNPQGSTTGANVLTF. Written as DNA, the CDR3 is TGTGCCAGCAGAAATCCACAGGGGAGTACGACTGGGGCCAACGTCCTGACTTTC.

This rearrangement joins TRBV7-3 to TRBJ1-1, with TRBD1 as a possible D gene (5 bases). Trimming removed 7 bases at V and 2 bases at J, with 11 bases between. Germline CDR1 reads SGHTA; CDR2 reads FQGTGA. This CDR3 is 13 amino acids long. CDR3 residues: CASTADTNTEAFF. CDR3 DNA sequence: TGTGCCAGCACGGCGGACACCAACACTGAAGCTTTCTTT. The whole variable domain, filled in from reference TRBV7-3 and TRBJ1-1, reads GAGVSQTPSNKVTEKGKYVELRCDPISGHTALYWYRQSLGQGPEFLIYFQGTGAADDSGLPNDRFFAVRPEGSVSTLKIQRTERGDSAVYLCASTADTNTEAFFGQGTRLTVV.

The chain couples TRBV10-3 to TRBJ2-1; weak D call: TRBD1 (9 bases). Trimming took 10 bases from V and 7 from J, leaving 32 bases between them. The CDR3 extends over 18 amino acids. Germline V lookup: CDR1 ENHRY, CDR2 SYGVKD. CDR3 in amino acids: CASSLGQGSGRTWNEQFF. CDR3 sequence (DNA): TGTGCCAGCAGCTTAGGACAGGGGAGCGGGAGAACATGGAATGAGCAGTTCTTC.

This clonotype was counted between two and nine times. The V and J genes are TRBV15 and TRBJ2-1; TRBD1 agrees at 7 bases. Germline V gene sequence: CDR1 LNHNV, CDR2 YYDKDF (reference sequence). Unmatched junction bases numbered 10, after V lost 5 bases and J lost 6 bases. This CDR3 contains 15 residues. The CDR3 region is CATSRNRDSFNEQFF. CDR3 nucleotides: TGTGCCACCAGCCGTAACCGGGACAGCTTCAATGAGCAGTTCTTC.

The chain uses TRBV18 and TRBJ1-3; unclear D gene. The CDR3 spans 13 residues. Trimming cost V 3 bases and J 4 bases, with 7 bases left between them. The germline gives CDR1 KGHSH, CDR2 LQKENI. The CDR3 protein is CASSPSSGNTIYF. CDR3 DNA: TGTGCCAGCTCACCTTCCTCCGGAAACACCATATATTTT.

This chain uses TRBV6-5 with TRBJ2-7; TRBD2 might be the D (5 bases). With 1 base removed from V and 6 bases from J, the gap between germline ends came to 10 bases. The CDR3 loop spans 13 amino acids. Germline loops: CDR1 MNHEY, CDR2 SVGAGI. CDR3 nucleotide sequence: TGTGCCAGCAGTTACTTGCAAAGCGGCGAGCAGTACTTC. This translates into CASSYLQSGEQYF.

The CDR3 DNA reads TGTGCCAGCAGATCCCCACCACCGACAGGTTCCTATGGCTACACCTTC. Residues: CASRSPPPTGSYGYTF. The chain employs TRBV6-6 and TRBJ1-2; TRBD1 might be the D (6 bases). Looked up from germline, CDR1 is MNHNY and CDR2 is SVGAGI (reference sequence). V shed 6 bases and J shed 4 bases, with 21 bases lying between them. The CDR3 has 16 residues.

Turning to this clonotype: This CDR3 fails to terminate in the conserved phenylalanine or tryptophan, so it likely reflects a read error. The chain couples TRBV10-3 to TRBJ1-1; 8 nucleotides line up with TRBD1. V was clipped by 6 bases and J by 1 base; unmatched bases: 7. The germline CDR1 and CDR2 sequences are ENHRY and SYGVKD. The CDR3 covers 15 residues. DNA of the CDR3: TGTGCCATCAGGGGGACAGGCCAGGGGAACACTGAAGCTTTCTCT. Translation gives CAIRGTGQGNTEAFS.

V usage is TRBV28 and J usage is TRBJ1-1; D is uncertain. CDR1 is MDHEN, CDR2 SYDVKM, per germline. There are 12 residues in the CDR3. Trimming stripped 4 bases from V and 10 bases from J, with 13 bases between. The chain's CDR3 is CASSSRLEVAFF. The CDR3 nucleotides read TGTGCCAGCAGTTCCCGTTTGGAGGTAGCTTTCTTT. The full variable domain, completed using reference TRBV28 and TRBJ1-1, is DVKVTQSSRYLVKRTGEKVFLECVQDMDHENMFWYRQDPGLGLRLIYFSYDVKMKEKGDIPEGYSVSREKKERFSLILESASTNQTSMYLCASSSRLEVAFFGQGTRLTVV.

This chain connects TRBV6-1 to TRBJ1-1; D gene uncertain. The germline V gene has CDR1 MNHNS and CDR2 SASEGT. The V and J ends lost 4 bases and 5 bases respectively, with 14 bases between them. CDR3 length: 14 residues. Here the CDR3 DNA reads TGTGCCAGCAGTGGAGGGTATGTGATAACTGAAGCTTTCTTT. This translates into CASSGGYVITEAFF.

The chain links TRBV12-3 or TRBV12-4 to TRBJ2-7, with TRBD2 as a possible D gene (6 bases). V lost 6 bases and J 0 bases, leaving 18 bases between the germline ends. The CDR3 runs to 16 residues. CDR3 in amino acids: CASSQGTFRSSYEQYF. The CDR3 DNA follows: TGTGCCAGCAGCCAAGGGACTTTTCGCTCCTCCTACGAGCAGTACTTC.

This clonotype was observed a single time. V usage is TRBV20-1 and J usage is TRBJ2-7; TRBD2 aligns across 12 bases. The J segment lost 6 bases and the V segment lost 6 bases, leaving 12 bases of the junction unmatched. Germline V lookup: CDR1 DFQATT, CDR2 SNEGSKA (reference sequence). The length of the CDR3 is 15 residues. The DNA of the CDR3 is TGCAGTGCAGACCCACTACTAGCGGGGGGATTCGAGCAGTACTTC. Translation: CSADPLLAGGFEQYF.

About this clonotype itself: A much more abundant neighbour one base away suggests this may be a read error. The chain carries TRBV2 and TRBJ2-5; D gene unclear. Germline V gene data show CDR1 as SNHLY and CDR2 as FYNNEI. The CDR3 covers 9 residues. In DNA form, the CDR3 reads TGTGCCACCACAGAGGCCCAGTACTTC. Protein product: CATTEAQYF. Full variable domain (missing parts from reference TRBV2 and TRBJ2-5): EPEVTQTPSHQVTQMGQEVILRCVPISNHLYFYWYRQILGQKVEFLVSFYNNEISEKSEIFDDQFSVERPDGSNFTLKIRSTKLEDSAMYFCATTEAQYFGPGTRLLVL.

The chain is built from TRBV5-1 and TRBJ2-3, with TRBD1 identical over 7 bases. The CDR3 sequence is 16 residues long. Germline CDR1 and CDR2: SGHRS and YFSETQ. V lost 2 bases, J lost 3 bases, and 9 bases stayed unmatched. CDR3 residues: CASSLPTGSGTDTQYF. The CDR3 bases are TGCGCCAGCAGCTTACCGACAGGGTCTGGGACAGATACGCAGTATTTT.

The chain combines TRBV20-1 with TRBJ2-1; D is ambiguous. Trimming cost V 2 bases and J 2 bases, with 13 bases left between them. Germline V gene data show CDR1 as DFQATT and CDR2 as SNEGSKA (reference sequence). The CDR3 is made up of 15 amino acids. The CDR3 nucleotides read TGCAGTGCTAGAAGGCTGGGCGGTACCTACAATGAGCAGTTCTTC. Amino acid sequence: CSARRLGGTYNEQFF.

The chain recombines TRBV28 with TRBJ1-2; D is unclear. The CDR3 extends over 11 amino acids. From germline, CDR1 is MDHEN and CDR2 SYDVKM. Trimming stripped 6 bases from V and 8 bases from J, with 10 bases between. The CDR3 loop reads CASSEQWGYTF. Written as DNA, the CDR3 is TGTGCCAGCAGCGAACAATGGGGCTACACCTTC.